Included here is one T cell receptor beta chain sequence, with context. The antigen is unknown. Presence of unique molecular identifiers characterized the TCR beta cDNA libraries. Some 500,000 cDNA molecules were obtained per 1 to 10 million input T cells. Each CDR3 protein is one row after TCRdb ran MiXCR on the PCR reads. The sample holds approximately 730,000 distinct CDR3 sequences, about 45% seen once. The data were obtained in a study of post-analysis software for immune sequencing data. Broader study findings: Samples from a shared batch, those prepared together, strongly co-clustered by F measure. Relative to controls, patients had a few TRBV segments at higher frequency, with TRBV5-6, TRBV5-1 and TRBV20-1 among these. Versus controls, multiple sclerosis patients showed significantly lower diversity (normalized Chao1).

Per the germline V gene, CDR1 is SGHTA and CDR2 is FQGNSA. Trimming at V came to 2 bases and at J to 12 bases, leaving 7 bases not matched to a gene. CDR3 size: 13 residues. Sequencing was performed on blood. This TCR was sampled from a girl under 18 with multiple sclerosis. This chain links TRBV7-2 with TRBJ2-1, with 7 bases lining up with TRBD2. The CDR3 sequence is CASSLTGGLAQFF. Here the CDR3 DNA reads TGTGCCAGCAGCTTAACGGGAGGACTTGCGCAGTTCTTC.